These 24 T cell receptor beta chains originate from one sample sequenced in a study of CD8 T cells in ankylosing spondylitis. Study-wide results and caveats: A TCR beta motif of roughly eight highly homologous variants appeared characteristic of ankylosing spondylitis blood.

Antigens of these TCRs are unknown. TCRdb processed the 5' RACE reads anew with MiXCR; each CDR3 protein has one entry. The sample contains 200,000 to 250,000 distinct CDR3 sequences, about 7% of which appear only once. Sample: blood, either unsorted or a sorted T cell fraction (not recorded which). These receptors all come from a male donor with ankylosing spondylitis.

In its sample, this clonotype was seen many times. V is TRBV27 and J is TRBJ2-3; D is perhaps TRBD2 (6 bases). Trimming stripped 1 base from V and 4 bases from J, with 15 bases between. Germline CDR1 reads MNHEY; CDR2 reads SMNVEV (reference sequence). The CDR3 is made up of 16 amino acids. CDR3 DNA: TGTGCCAGCAGTTTATGGGCTACTAGCAGATCAGATACGCAGTATTTT. The encoded protein is CASSLWATSRSDTQYF.

The sample holds a few counts of this clonotype. The gene calls are TRBV9 and TRBJ2-7; 12 nucleotides line up with TRBD2. The junction had 5 bases not matched to a gene; V was cut back by 3 bases and J by 4 bases. Germline V gene sequence: CDR1 SGDLS, CDR2 YYNGEE. The CDR3 has 15 residues. The CDR3 spells CASSAGLAGVYEQYF. The DNA for the CDR3 is TGTGCCAGCAGCGCGGGACTAGCGGGTGTGTACGAGCAGTACTTC.

CDR3 sequence reads: CASSPLRGRGETQYF. CDR3 nucleotide sequence: TGTGCCAGCAGCCCTTTACGGGGGCGGGGAGAGACCCAGTACTTC. The chain recombines TRBV14 with TRBJ2-5; D is tentatively TRBD1 or TRBD2 (6 bases each). The V end lost 4 bases, the J end lost 4 bases, and 16 bases lay between the germline ends. Germline V gene sequence: CDR1 SGHDN, CDR2 FVKESK. This CDR3 has 15 amino acids.

This clonotype was counted at least ten times. The chain carries TRBV7-3 and TRBJ2-3; 8 bases line up with TRBD2. V was clipped by 5 bases and J by 3 bases; unmatched bases: 7. This CDR3 contains 15 residues. In germline, CDR1 is SGHTA, CDR2 FQGTGA. CDR3: CASSETGLGTDTQYF. The CDR3 DNA reads as TGTGCCAGCAGCGAAACGGGACTAGGTACAGATACGCAGTATTTT.

This clonotype has a count of ten or more. Written as DNA, the CDR3 is TGTGCAAGTCGCTTACTAGGGACTAGCGGGAGCTGGCGCACAGATACGCAGTATTTT. Protein: CASRLLGTSGSWRTDTQYF. The chain joins TRBV12-2 to TRBJ2-3; the table gives TRBD2 as D, unverified against the DNA. TRBV12-2 is a documented pseudogene. The CDR3 extends over 19 amino acids.

This clonotype was detected many times. The chain carries TRBV7-9 and TRBJ2-4; D call uncertain. This CDR3 is 13 amino acids long. Germline V gives CDR1 SEHNR, CDR2 FQNEAQ (reference sequence). The V gene lost 5 bases and the J gene lost 5 bases, with 10 bases spanning the gap. The CDR3 here is CASSLPDENIQYF. CDR3 DNA sequence: TGTGCCAGCAGCCTACCTGACGAAAACATTCAGTACTTC.

Many counts were recorded for this clonotype. J is TRBJ1-1 and V is TRBV27; D is ambiguous. The CDR3 runs to 12 residues. Germline CDR1 and CDR2: MNHEY and SMNVEV (reference sequence). V lost 4 bases and J lost 4, with 7 bases in between. The CDR3: CASSSTSTEAFF. For the CDR3, the DNA is TGTGCCAGCAGTTCTACGAGCACTGAAGCTTTCTTT.

The CDR3 DNA sequence: TGTGCCATCAGTCAGACAGAAAAAGAGACCCAGTACTTC. Translation gives CAISQTEKETQYF. This chain uses TRBV10-3 with TRBJ2-5, with D possibly TRBD1 on 5 matching bases. This CDR3 is 13 amino acids long. Germline values: CDR1 ENHRY, CDR2 SYGVKD. V lost 5 bases and J 3 bases, leaving 10 bases between the germline ends.

Ten or more counts support this clonotype. The chain combines TRBV20-1 with TRBJ1-2; D is possibly TRBD1 (5 bases). This CDR3 has 15 residues. Trimming removed 0 bases at V and 6 bases at J, with 17 bases between. Germline-derived CDR1 and CDR2 are DFQATT and SNEGSKA (reference sequence). CDR3 nucleotide sequence: TGCAGTGCTAGAGATGGGCGGGGGGTAGGCGATGGCTACACCTTC. This translates into CSARDGRGVGDGYTF.

The chain carries TRBV25-1 and TRBJ2-1; 7 bases line up with TRBD1. The CDR3 is 17 amino acids. V lost 4 bases and J lost 0; bases outside the gene matches: 9. Germline V gene sequence: CDR1 MGHDK, CDR2 SYGVNS. CDR3 nucleotide sequence: TGTGCCAGCAGTGGGGACAGCAAAATTCGCTCCTACAATGAGCAGTTCTTC. Encoded protein: CASSGDSKIRSYNEQFF.

The chain employs TRBV28 and TRBJ1-6; TRBD1 might be the D (6 bases). CDR1 is MDHEN, CDR2 SYDVKM, per germline. Trimming pared 6 bases from V and 6 bases from J, leaving 18 bases between. The CDR3 is made up of 16 amino acids. The CDR3 nucleotides are TGTGCCAGCAGCCCTGGGGAGGGGGTCGGTAATTCACCCCTCCACTTT. As protein: CASSPGEGVGNSPLHF. Looking up the rest from reference TRBV28 and TRBJ1-6 gives the full variable domain: DVKVTQSSRYLVKRTGEKVFLECVQDMDHENMFWYRQDPGLGLRLIYFSYDVKMKEKGDIPEGYSVSREKKERFSLILESASTNQTSMYLCASSPGEGVGNSPLHFGNGTRLTVT.

This clonotype was detected ten times or more. This chain connects TRBV7-9 to TRBJ1-1; tentatively, D is TRBD1 (5 bases). Per the germline V gene, CDR1 is SEHNR and CDR2 is FQNEAQ (reference sequence). CDR3 length: 13 amino acids. V lost 1 base to trimming and J lost 6 bases, with 9 bases between them. The CDR3 here is CASSLVGVAEAFF. CDR3 in DNA: TGTGCCAGCAGCTTAGTGGGGGTGGCTGAAGCTTTCTTT.

This clonotype was observed many times. The rearrangement uses TRBV12-3 or TRBV12-4 and TRBJ2-7; D remains ambiguous. The CDR3 is made up of 12 amino acids. V lost 6 bases and J 4 bases, leaving 10 bases between the germline ends. CDR3 DNA sequence: TGTGCCAGCAGCCAAGACTGGTACGAGCAGTACTTC. Protein sequence: CASSQDWYEQYF.

This clonotype appeared many times. The chain carries TRBV12-3 or TRBV12-4 and TRBJ2-3; no clear D gene. The CDR3 is 11 residues long. V was shortened by 7 bases and J by 4 bases, with 6 bases between the two germline ends. The CDR3 spells CASTSADTQYF. As DNA, the CDR3 is TGTGCCAGCACTTCGGCAGATACGCAGTATTTT.

This clonotype was found many times. V usage is TRBV7-9 and J usage is TRBJ2-7; D is undetermined. Trimming removed 3 bases at V and 4 bases at J, with 7 bases between. In germline, CDR1 is SEHNR, CDR2 FQNEAQ (reference sequence). The CDR3 runs to 12 residues. Written as DNA, the CDR3 is TGTGCCAGCAGCTTTGGCTTTTACGAGCAGTACTTC. Protein: CASSFGFYEQYF.

Notes on this clonotype: Possible read error: a much larger clone is one base away. This rearrangement joins TRBV2 to TRBJ2-7; 8 bases are a match to TRBD2. CDR3 length: 18 amino acids. Germline-derived CDR1 and CDR2 are SNHLY and FYNNEI. V was pared by 11 bases and J by 4 bases, with 25 bases of the junction left unmatched. The CDR3 loop reads CACTLSTGRGGYRYEQYF. In DNA, the CDR3 is TGTGCCTGCACCTTAAGCACAGGGCGCGGGGGGTATAGATACGAGCAGTACTTC.

This clonotype was seen repeatedly, ten times or more. This chain joins TRBV28 and TRBJ2-7, with D uncertain. The CDR3 spans 15 residues. The germline V gene encodes CDR1 MDHEN and CDR2 SYDVKM. Between the trimmed V and J ends, which lost 5 bases and 6 bases, there was a span of 20 bases. The CDR3 loop reads CASSDPGRQRREQYF. In nucleotides, the CDR3 is TGTGCCAGCAGTGACCCTGGGCGGCAGAGGCGCGAGCAGTACTTC.

The genes are TRBV5-6 and TRBJ2-5; tentatively, D is TRBD1 (5 bases). With 1 base removed from V and 5 bases from J, the gap between germline ends came to 9 bases. This CDR3 spans 13 amino acids. Germline V CDR1 and CDR2: SGHDT, YYEEEE. CDR3 coding DNA: TGTGCCAGCAGCTTGTCCCCAGGGGAGACCCAGTACTTC. This gives the protein CASSLSPGETQYF.

This clonotype was observed a few times. The V gene is TRBV7-2, the J gene TRBJ2-7; 9 bases agree with TRBD2. Germline V gene data show CDR1 as SGHTA and CDR2 as FQGNSA. The V and J ends lost 5 bases and 5 bases, in that order; junction bases with no gene match: 16. The CDR3 is 17 residues long. In DNA form, the CDR3 reads TGTGCCAGCAGCAATAGTGGGCCAGCGGGAGGCTATGACGAGCAGTACTTC. Translating it yields CASSNSGPAGGYDEQYF.

This clonotype was detected a few times. The chain employs TRBV12-3 or TRBV12-4 and TRBJ2-1, with 8 bases matching TRBD1. The CDR3 has 15 residues. V gave up 5 bases and J gave up 4 bases; unmatched junction bases: 7. This CDR3 reads CASSTTGGVYNEQFF. In DNA form, the CDR3 reads TGTGCCAGCAGTACAACAGGGGGTGTTTACAATGAGCAGTTCTTC.

This clonotype was picked up many times. The chain combines TRBV14 with TRBJ2-3; 10 bases match TRBD2. Germline V CDR1 and CDR2: SGHDN, FVKESK. V gave up 4 bases and J gave up 2 bases; unmatched junction bases: 9. The CDR3 is made up of 17 amino acids. CDR3 residues: CASSPRTSGAFTDTQYF. CDR3 DNA sequence: TGTGCCAGCAGCCCCAGGACTAGCGGCGCCTTCACAGATACGCAGTATTTT. Complete variable domain (other parts from reference TRBV14 and TRBJ2-3): EAGVTQFPSHSVIEKGQTVTLRCDPISGHDNLYWYRRVMGKEIKFLLHFVKESKQDESGMPNNRFLAERTGGTYSTLKVQPAELEDSGVYFCASSPRTSGAFTDTQYFGPGTRLTVL.

In its sample, this clonotype was seen a few times. The chain is built from TRBV4-3 and TRBJ2-3, with 7 nucleotides matching TRBD2. The V gene end was trimmed by 4 bases and the J gene end by 4 bases; junction bases not matched to a gene: 5. The CDR3 is 14 residues long. The germline gives CDR1 LGHNA, CDR2 YSLEER. CDR3 region: CASSPGGTADTQYF. CDR3 sequence (DNA): TGCGCCAGCAGCCCCGGGGGGACCGCAGATACGCAGTATTTT.

This rearrangement joins TRBV29-1 to TRBJ2-7; D not resolved. CDR1 SQVTM and CDR2 ANQGSEA come from the germline V gene. The CDR3 spans 13 residues. V was cut by 5 bases and J by 0 bases, with 11 bases left in between. The DNA for the CDR3 is TGCAGCGTTCTATACAAACACTCCTACGAGCAGTACTTC. It translates to CSVLYKHSYEQYF.

This clonotype was observed many times. The rearrangement uses TRBV5-1 and TRBJ1-1; maybe TRBD1 (5 bases). Between the trimmed V and J ends, which lost 4 bases and 3 bases, there was a span of 13 bases. This CDR3 contains 14 residues. CDR1 and CDR2 from the germline V gene are SGHRS and YFSETQ. The CDR3 nucleotides are TGCGCCAGCAGCCCCGGAGGGGACTACACTGAAGCTTTCTTT. Residues: CASSPGGDYTEAFF.